Presented here are 8 T cell receptor beta chains from one specimen sequenced in a study of blood T cell repertoires in COVID-19. The table came from immunoSEQ multiplex PCR; TCRdb's copy has only in-frame clones and leaves some out. The table has roughly 110,000 clones, less than 85% seen once. Material for sequencing was peripheral blood. The receptors were sampled from a woman in her sixties with acute or convalescent COVID-19.

The rearrangement uses TRBV5-6 and TRBJ1-6, with 8 bases fitting TRBD1. Germline trimming cut 4 bases from V and 3 bases from J; bases unmatched to any gene: 6. CDR1 is SGHDT, CDR2 YYEEEE, per germline. CDR3 length: 16 amino acids. The CDR3 loop is CASSLTGADYNSPLHF. CDR3 nucleotide sequence: TGTGCCAGCAGCCTGACAGGGGCTGACTATAATTCACCCCTCCACTTT.

The chain recombines TRBV5-4 with TRBJ1-1; possible D gene TRBD1, 6 bases. Trimming shortened V by 0 bases and J by 6 bases, and 12 bases separated the two germline ends. The length of the CDR3 is 14 residues. The germline CDR1 and CDR2 sequences are SGHNT and YYREEE (reference sequence). The CDR3 DNA reads as TGTGCCAGCAGCTTGGTTCAGGGGCGGGCTGAAGCTTTCTTT. Amino acids: CASSLVQGRAEAFF.

V is TRBV9 and J is TRBJ1-2; perhaps TRBD1 as D (6 bases). With 0 bases removed from V and 5 bases from J, the gap between germline ends came to 17 bases. The CDR3 is 16 amino acids. CDR1 is SGDLS, CDR2 YYNGEE, per germline. The DNA of the CDR3 is TGTGCCAGCAGCGTAGCTGGCGGGGGCAGTGCTTATGGCTACACCTTC. This codes for CASSVAGGGSAYGYTF.

The rearrangement uses TRBV18 and TRBJ2-1; D gene unclear. This CDR3 comprises 14 residues. V shed 5 bases and J shed 0 bases, with 8 bases lying between them. CDR1 is KGHSH, CDR2 LQKENI, per germline. In DNA form, the CDR3 reads TGTGCCAGCTCAGCGAGCGCCTCCTACAATGAGCAGTTCTTC. As protein: CASSASASYNEQFF.

The CDR3 bases are TGTGCCAGCTCACCCAGTCAGGTTCAAGAGACCCAGTACTTC. Amino acids: CASSPSQVQETQYF. The chain employs TRBV18 and TRBJ2-5; D remains ambiguous. Trimming pared 3 bases from V and 2 bases from J, leaving 10 bases between. The CDR3 is 14 residues long. The germline CDR1 and CDR2 sequences are KGHSH and LQKENI. The variable domain in full, completed from reference TRBV18 and TRBJ2-5, reads NAGVMQNPRHLVRRRGQEARLRCSPMKGHSHVYWYRQLPEEGLKFMVYLQKENIIDESGMPKERFSAEFPKEGPSILRIQQVVRGDSAAYFCASSPSQVQETQYFGPGTRLLVL.

The J gene is TRBJ1-5, the V gene TRBV25-1, with 7 bases that match TRBD1. The V gene end was trimmed by 4 bases and the J gene end by 4 bases; junction bases not matched to a gene: 1. This CDR3 region has 13 residues. The germline CDR1 and CDR2 sequences are MGHDK and SYGVNS. The CDR3 spells CASSGTGNQPQHF. The CDR3 bases are TGTGCCAGCAGTGGGACAGGTAATCAGCCCCAGCATTTT.

This chain uses TRBV5-5 with TRBJ1-2; D possibly corresponds to TRBD1 (6 bases). The CDR3 is 14 residues long. With 3 bases removed from V and 2 bases from J, the gap between germline ends came to 11 bases. Germline CDR1 reads SGHKS; CDR2 reads YYEKEE (reference sequence). The CDR3 DNA reads TGTGCCAGCAGCTGGACAGTCACGAACTATGGCTACACCTTC. It translates to CASSWTVTNYGYTF.

The genes are TRBV10-3 and TRBJ2-6; a weak D match, TRBD1 (6 bases). CDR1 is ENHRY and CDR2 is SYGVKD in the germline V gene. The CDR3 contains 15 residues. V was pared by 6 bases and J by 1 base, with 10 bases between. The CDR3 DNA is TGTGCCATCAGGCCAACAGGGTCTGGGGCCAACGTCCTGACTTTC. The encoded protein is CAIRPTGSGANVLTF.